This T cell receptor (beta chain) was captured by sequencing in a study of T cell clonotyping in hematopoietic cell transplantation. Time point specified: recipient sample about 28 days before transplant, after cytoreduction. Recipient blood drawn about 28 days pretransplant and days 30, 100, 180 after. Sequencing was performed with immunoSEQ multiplex PCR; in TCRdb, only in-frame clones are kept and a portion is missing. The table lists roughly 80,000 clones, about 95% of them singletons. Comments on this clone: Its specificity is not known.

Points from the study as a whole: After transplant, recipient diversity fell while pathologically expanded clonotypes grew through day 180.

This sequence was found in a woman aged 45-65 years with acute myeloid leukemia. Some clones in this sample may be carry-over from other donors' samples. This specimen was peripheral blood mononuclear cells, taken before stem cell transplant.

The CDR3 DNA is TGCGCCAGCAGACTGGGGCTGGAGCCTGGGACTGAAGCTTTCTTT. It specifies CASRLGLEPGTEAFF. The chain is built from TRBV5-1 and TRBJ1-1; TRBD1 might be the D (5 bases). With 5 bases removed from V and 5 bases from J, the gap between germline ends came to 19 bases. CDR3 length equals 15 residues. Germline lookup yields CDR1 SGHRS and CDR2 YFSETQ.